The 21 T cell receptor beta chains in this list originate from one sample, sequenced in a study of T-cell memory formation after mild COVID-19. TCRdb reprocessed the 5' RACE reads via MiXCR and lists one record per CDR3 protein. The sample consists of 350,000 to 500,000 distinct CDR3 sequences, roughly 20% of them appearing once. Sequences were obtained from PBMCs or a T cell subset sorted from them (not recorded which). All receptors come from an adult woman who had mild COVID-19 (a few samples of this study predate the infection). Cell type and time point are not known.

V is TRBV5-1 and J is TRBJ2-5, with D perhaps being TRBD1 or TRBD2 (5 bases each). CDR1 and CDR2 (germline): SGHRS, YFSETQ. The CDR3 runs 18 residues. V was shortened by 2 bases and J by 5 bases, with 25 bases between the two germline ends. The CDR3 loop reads CASSFLGTRPITKETQYF. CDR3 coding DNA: TGCGCCAGCAGCTTTCTGGGGACCCGTCCTATTACGAAGGAGACCCAGTACTTC.

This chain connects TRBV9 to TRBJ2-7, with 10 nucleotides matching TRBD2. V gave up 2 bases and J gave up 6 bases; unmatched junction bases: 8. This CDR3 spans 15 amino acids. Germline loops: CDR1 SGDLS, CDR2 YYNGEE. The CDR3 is CASSVSLAGKCEQYF. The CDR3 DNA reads TGTGCCAGCAGCGTTTCACTAGCGGGAAAGTGCGAGCAGTACTTC.

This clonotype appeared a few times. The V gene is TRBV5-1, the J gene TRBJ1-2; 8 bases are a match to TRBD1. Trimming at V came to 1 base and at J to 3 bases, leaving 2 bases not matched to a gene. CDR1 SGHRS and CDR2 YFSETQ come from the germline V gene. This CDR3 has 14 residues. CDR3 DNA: TGCGCCAGCAGCTTGTCACAGGGGGACTATGGCTACACCTTC. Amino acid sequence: CASSLSQGDYGYTF.

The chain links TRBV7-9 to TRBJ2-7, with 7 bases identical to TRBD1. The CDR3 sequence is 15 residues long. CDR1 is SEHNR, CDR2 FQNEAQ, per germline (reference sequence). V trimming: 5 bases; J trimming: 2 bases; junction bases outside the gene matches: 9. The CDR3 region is CASSPPDRATYEQYF. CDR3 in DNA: TGTGCCAGCAGCCCCCCCGACAGGGCGACCTACGAGCAGTACTTC.

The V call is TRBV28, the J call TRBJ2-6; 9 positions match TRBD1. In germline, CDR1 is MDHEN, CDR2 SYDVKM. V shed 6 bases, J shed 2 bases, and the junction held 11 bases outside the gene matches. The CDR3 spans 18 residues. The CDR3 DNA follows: TGTGCCAGCAGATTCCGGGTACAGGGGGCAACTGGGGCCAACGTCCTGACTTTC. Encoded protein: CASRFRVQGATGANVLTF.

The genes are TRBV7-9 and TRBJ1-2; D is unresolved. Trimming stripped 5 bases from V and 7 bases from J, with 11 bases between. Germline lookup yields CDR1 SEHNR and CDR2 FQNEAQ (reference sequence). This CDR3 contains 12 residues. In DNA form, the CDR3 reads TGTGCCAGCAGCCCACTTCCCAGTGGCTACACCTTC. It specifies CASSPLPSGYTF.

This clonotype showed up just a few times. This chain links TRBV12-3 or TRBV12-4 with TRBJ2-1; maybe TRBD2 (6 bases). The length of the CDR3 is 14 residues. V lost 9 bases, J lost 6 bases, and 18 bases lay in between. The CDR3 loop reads CASSQAAGINEQFF. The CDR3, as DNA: TGTGCCAGTTCCCAAGCGGCGGGAATCAATGAGCAGTTCTTC.

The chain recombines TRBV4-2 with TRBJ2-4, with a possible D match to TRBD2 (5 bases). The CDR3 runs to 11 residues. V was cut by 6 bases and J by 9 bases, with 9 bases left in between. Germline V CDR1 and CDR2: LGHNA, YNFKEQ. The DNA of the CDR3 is TGTGCCAGCAGAGGCGCGGGCATTCAGTACTTC. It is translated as CASRGAGIQYF.

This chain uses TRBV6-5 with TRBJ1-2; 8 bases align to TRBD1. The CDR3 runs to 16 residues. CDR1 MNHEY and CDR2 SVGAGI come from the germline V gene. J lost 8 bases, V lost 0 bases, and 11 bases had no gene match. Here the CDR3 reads CASSYSMVDREWGYTF. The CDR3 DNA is TGTGCCAGCAGTTACTCGATGGTGGACAGGGAGTGGGGCTACACCTTC.

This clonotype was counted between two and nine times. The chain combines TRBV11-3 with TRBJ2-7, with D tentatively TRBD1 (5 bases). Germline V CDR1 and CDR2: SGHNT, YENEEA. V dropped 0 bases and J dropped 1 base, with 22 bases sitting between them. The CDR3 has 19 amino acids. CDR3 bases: TGTGCCAGCAGCTTAGAATCGTCAGGGAACCCACTCTATTCCTACGAGCAGTACTTC. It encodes CASSLESSGNPLYSYEQYF.

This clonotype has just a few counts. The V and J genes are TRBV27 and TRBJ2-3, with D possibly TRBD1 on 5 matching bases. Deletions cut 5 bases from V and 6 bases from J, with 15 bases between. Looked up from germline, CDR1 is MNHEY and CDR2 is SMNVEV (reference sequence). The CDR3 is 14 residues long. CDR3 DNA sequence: TGTGCCAGCAGTCGGACAAACTTAGGGGATACGCAGTATTTT. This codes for CASSRTNLGDTQYF.

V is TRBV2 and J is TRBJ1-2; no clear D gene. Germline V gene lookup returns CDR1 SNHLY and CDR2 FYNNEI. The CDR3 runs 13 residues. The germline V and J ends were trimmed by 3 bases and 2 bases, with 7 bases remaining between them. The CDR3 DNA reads TGTGCCAGCAGTGACGTTCCCAACTATGGCTACACCTTC. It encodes CASSDVPNYGYTF.

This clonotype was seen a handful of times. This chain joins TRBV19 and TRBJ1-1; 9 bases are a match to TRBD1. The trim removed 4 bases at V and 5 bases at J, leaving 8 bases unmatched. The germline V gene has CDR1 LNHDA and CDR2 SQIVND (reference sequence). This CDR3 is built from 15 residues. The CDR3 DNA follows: TGTGCCAGTAGTAACCCCGGGACAGGGTCGACTGAAGCTTTCTTT. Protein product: CASSNPGTGSTEAFF.

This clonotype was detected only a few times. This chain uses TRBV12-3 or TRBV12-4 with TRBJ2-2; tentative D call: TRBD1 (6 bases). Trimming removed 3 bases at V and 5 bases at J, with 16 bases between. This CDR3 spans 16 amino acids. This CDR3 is CASSFGRTGWTGELFF. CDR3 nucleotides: TGTGCCAGCAGTTTCGGGCGAACAGGGTGGACCGGGGAGCTGTTTTTT.

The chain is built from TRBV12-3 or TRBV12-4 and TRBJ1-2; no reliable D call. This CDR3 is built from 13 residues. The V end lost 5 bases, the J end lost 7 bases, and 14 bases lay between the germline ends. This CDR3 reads CASSREGIGGYTF. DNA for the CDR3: TGTGCCAGCAGTCGCGAAGGGATCGGTGGCTACACCTTC.

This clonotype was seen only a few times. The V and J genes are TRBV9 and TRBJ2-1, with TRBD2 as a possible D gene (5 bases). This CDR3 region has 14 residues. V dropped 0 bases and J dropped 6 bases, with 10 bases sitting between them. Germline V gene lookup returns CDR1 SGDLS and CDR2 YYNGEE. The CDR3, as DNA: TGTGCCAGCAGCGTAGAACTAGATGGCAATGAGCAGTTCTTC. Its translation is CASSVELDGNEQFF.

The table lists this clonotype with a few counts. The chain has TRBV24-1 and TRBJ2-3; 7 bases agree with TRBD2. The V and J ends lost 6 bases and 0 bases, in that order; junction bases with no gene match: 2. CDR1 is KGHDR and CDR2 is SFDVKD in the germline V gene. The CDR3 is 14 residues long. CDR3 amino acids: CATSLGGSTDTQYF. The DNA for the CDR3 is TGTGCCACCAGTTTGGGGGGGAGCACAGATACGCAGTATTTT.

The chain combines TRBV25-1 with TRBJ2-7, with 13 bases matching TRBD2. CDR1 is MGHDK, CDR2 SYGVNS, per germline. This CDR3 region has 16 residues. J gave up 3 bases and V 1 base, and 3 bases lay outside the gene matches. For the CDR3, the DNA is TGTGCCAGCAGTGAATCGGGGACTAGCGGGGTCTACGAGCAGTACTTC. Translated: CASSESGTSGVYEQYF.

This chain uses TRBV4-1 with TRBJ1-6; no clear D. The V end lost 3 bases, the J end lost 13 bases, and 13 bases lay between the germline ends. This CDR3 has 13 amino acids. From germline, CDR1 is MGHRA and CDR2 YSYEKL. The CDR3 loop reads CASSHPAGGPLHF. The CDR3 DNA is TGCGCCAGCAGCCATCCGGCAGGCGGGCCCCTCCACTTT.

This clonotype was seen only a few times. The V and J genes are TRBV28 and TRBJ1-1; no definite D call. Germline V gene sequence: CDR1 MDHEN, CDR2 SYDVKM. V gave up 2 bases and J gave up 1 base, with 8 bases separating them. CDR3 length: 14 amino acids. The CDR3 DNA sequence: TGTGCCAGCAGTTTAATCGGGAAGAACACTGAAGCTTTCTTT. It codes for CASSLIGKNTEAFF.

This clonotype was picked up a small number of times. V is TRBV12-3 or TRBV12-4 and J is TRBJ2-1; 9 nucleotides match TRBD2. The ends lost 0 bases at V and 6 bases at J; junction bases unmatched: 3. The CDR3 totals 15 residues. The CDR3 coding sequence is TGTGCCAGCAGTTTAGCTAGCGGGAGTGGCAATGAGCAGTTCTTC. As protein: CASSLASGSGNEQFF.